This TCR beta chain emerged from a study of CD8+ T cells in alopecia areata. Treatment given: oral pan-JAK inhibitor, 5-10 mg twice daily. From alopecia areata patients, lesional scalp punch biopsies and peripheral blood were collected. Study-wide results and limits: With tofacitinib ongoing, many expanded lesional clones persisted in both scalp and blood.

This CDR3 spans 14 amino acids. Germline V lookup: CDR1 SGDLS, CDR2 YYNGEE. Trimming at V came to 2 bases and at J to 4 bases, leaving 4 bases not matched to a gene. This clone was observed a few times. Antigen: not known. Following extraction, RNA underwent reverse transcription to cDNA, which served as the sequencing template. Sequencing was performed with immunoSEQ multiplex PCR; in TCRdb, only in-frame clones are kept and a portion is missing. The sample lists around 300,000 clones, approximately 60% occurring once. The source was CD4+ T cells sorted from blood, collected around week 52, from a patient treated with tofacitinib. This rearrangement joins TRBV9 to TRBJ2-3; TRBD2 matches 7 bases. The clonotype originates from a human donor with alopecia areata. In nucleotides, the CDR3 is TGTGCCAGCAGCGTCATGGGGGGGTCAGATACGCAGTATTTT. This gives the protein CASSVMGGSDTQYF.